This TCR beta chain emerged from a study of OX40 agonist ivuxolimab in advanced cancers. Study-wide findings and caveats: Researchers did not establish what antigens the expanded peripheral T cells target. Among the lowest levels of clonal expansion were found in partial responders at 0.1-3.0 mg/kg. Dosing at 0.1 to 3.0 mg/kg was accompanied by clonal expansion of CD4+ and CD8+ blood T cells by week 6.

About this clone itself: Antigen: not known.

Germline V gives CDR1 SGHRS, CDR2 YFSETQ. Deletions cut 3 bases from V and 4 bases from J, with 13 bases between. The CDR3 covers 14 residues. The data were produced by immunoSEQ multiplex PCR, yet TCRdb's version contains in-frame clones alone and is incomplete. This table has more than 70,000 clones, roughly four fifths appearing once. This clonotype originated in an adult with an advanced solid tumor such as melanoma, head and neck, liver or kidney cancer. This sequence joins TRBV5-1 and TRBJ2-5, with D tentatively TRBD1 or TRBD2 (5 bases each). This specimen consisted of CD4+ or CD8+ T cells sorted from blood, obtained in a trial of the OX40 agonist ivuxolimab. The CDR3, as DNA: TGCGCCAGCAGCTCTCCGGAGAGGGGAGAGACCCAGTACTTC. It yields the protein CASSSPERGETQYF.